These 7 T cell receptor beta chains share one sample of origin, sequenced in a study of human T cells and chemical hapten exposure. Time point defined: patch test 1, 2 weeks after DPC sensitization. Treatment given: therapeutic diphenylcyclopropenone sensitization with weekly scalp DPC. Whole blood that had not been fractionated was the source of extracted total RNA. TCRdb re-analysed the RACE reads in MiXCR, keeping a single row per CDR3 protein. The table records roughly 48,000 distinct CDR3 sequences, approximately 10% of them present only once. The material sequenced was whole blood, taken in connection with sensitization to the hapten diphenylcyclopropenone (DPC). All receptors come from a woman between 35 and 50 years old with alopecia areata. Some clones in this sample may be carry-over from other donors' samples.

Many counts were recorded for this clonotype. The CDR3, as DNA: TGTGCCAGCAGCAAAGCTACTCAGGGCTCGTGCACCGGGGAGCTGTTTTTT. It translates to CASSKATQGSCTGELFF. The chain employs TRBV21-1 and TRBJ2-2; the DNA was not compared with TRBD1, the D call given in the table. TRBV21-1 is labeled a pseudogene. CDR3 length equals 17 residues.

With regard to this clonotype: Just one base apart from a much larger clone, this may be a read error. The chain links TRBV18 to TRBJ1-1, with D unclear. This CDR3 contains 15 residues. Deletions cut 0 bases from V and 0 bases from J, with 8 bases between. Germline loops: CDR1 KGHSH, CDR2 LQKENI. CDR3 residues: CASSPPTLLNTEAFF. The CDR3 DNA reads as TGTGCCAGCTCACCACCGACACTATTGAACACTGAAGCTTTCTTT.

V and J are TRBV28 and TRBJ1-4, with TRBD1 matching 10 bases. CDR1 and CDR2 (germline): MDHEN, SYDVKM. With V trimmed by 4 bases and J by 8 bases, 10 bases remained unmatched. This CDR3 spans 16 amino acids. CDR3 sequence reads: CASSSGGTGAGEKLFF. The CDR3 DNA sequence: TGTGCCAGCAGTTCTGGCGGGACAGGGGCCGGCGAAAAACTGTTTTTT.

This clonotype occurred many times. The CDR3 DNA reads as TGCGCCAGCTCCCCAGGGTTCGATCTTCAAGTTGAAGCTTTCTTT. Protein: CASSPGFDLQVEAFF. V usage is TRBV5-1 and J usage is TRBJ1-1; possible D gene TRBD1, 5 bases. Trimming removed 7 bases at V and 7 bases at J, with 23 bases between. The CDR3 is made up of 15 amino acids. The V gene's germline CDR1 is SGHRS and CDR2 YFSETQ. Variable domain in full (rest from reference TRBV5-1 and TRBJ1-1): KAGVTQTPRYLIKTRGQQVTLSCSPISGHRSVSWYQQTPGQGLQFLFEYFSETQRNKGNFPGRFSGRQFSNSRSEMNVSTLELGDSALYLCASSPGFDLQVEAFFGQGTRLTVV.

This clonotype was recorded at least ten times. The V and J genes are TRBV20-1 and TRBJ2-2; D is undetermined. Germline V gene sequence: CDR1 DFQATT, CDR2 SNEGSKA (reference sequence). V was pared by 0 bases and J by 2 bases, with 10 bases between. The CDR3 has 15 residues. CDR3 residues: CSARDSADNTGELFF. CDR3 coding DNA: TGCAGTGCTAGAGATTCGGCGGACAACACCGGGGAGCTGTTTTTT.

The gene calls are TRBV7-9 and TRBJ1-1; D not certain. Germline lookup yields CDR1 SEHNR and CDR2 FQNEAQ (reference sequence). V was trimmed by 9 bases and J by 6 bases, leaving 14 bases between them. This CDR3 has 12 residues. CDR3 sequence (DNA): TGTGCCAGTCAATTCTCAAGCTCTGAAGCTTTCTTT. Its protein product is CASQFSSSEAFF.

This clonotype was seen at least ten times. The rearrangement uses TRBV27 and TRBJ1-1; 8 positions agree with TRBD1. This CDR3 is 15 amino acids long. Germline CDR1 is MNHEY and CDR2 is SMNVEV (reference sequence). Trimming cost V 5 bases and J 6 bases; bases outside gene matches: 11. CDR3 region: CASSSHRGSLAEAFF. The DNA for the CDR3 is TGTGCCAGCAGTAGCCACAGGGGGAGCCTGGCTGAAGCTTTCTTT.